This T cell receptor beta chain is drawn from a study of T cell responses to AZD1222 COVID-19 vaccine (TCRdb year 2021). Describing the broader study: AZD1222 recipients with second doses at about 4 weeks or about 12 weeks were pooled, because spike-specific TCR depth and breadth did not differ between schedules. TCR sequencing covered more than 230 trial participants: about 210 given two doses of AZD1222 and approximately 26 given two doses of MenACWY control vaccine. Trial participants were enrolled into age subgroups of 18-55, 56-69 and 70-plus years, which contained 148, 28 and 57 TCR-sequenced participants, respectively.

Paper-wide results and their limitations: Conclusions about previously exposed vaccinees are limited because only six or seven AZD1222 recipients were SARS-CoV-2 seropositive at baseline. After two AZD1222 doses, spike-specific TCR breadth and depth were significantly higher than at day 0 and than in MenACWY recipients. Reportedly, almost half of the unique spike-specific TCRs recognized epitopes lying outside the regions that are mutated in the B.1.351 and B.1.1.7 variants. The whole spike protein was spanned by vaccine-associated CD4 TCRs, and dominant responses were seen in regions 160-218 and 743-854. Most participants were white British and females outnumbered males, and the authors suggested that clonal diversity may have been underestimated. Because no day 14 peak-response samples were available, repertoires were characterized only after the peak T cell response. In the small 56-69-year group, the increase in depth fell short of significance, most likely because of low power.

The CDR3 regions of human TCRbeta chains were analyzed by immunosequencing. The authors' pipeline ran thus. TCRs in the repertoires were matched against a reference library of SARS-CoV-2-specific TCRs that had been generated with the MIRA antigen-specificity platform. Breadth was defined as the fraction of unique TCRs that were SARS-CoV-2-associated. Depth was defined as the fraction of total T cells that were SARS-CoV-2-associated. Using the MIRA data, each spike-specific TCR was mapped to the spike region that the TCR reacts to and placed in a CD4 or CD8 class. Log10-transformed breadth and depth values were compared by one-way ANOVA with Sidak's multiple comparisons tests. TCRdb mirrors the immuneACCESS table, restricted to in-frame sequences. Some clones are absent from its copies; in checked studies, under half trace to an unresolved V gene, and the reason for the others is unknown. The DNA gave D and trimming, while V, J and clone size come from that table. The sample table records about 56,000 clones; around 85% of these occur just once. The ten largest clones represent roughly 15% of the sample.

Unmatched junction bases come to 5, with V trimmed by 1 base and J by 6 bases. The CDR3 has 15 amino acids, counting the end cysteine and phenylalanine. This entry keeps only the CDR3 DNA: 45 bases, framed from base 1. Per the germline V gene, SGHRS is the CDR1 and YFSETQ is the CDR2. Taken with the paper, the label for time point translates to: baseline before first vaccination. Vaccinee samples were obtained from the UK trials COV001 and COV002, which included a single-blind randomized controlled phase 2/3 trial of AZD1222 (ChAdOx1 nCoV-19) in healthy adults. For TCRbeta chain sequencing, PBMC samples were collected from trial participants at day 0 and at day 28 after the second dose. Points on this clone: Its antigen is not yet known. Nothing much larger sits one base from this clone, and base qualities are not available.

The sequencing here drew on peripheral blood, taken on day 0 of AZD1222 vaccination. This sequence was found in an adult in good health. The chain was built from TRBV5-1 and TRBJ2-1; TRBD2 fits 9 bases in the junction. The sequenced DNA is TGCGCCAGCAGCTTGAGAACTAGCGGGTCCAATGAGCAGTTCTTC. Translated, it gives CASSLRTSGSNEQFF.